This is a list of T cell receptor beta chains from one sample in a study of CD8+CD57+ T cells in acquired aplastic anemia. A single record per CDR3 protein comes from TCRdb applying MiXCR to the reads. The sample contains fewer than 250,000 distinct CDR3 sequences, around 50% of which appear only once. The sample taken for sequencing was sorted CD4+, CD8+, or CD8+CD57+ T cells (not recorded which) from PBMCs. The source of these receptors is a human donor with aplastic anemia. CDR3s leave out the opening cysteine and the closing phenylalanine or tryptophan. Fields, in order: V gene, J gene, CDR3 protein.

TRBV10-2	TRBJ1-6	ASSFRGRYNSPLH
TRBV28	TRBJ1-6	ASSPSAGDNSPLH
TRBV15	TRBJ2-3	ATSRENTGTDTQY
TRBV5-1	TRBJ1-2	ASSSLTGGESYT
TRBV5-1	TRBJ1-6	ASRRTPEFPLH
TRBV28	TRBJ1-1	ASSPPKNTEAF
TRBV19	TRBJ1-6	ASSQQGGEEQENSPLH
TRBV25-1	TRBJ1-1	ASSEPGTANTEAF
TRBV7-9	TRBJ1-3	ASSLVWDSGNTIY
TRBV28	TRBJ2-7	ASGTGGFVNEQY
TRBV19	TRBJ2-2	ASSRVNTGELF
TRBV7-6	TRBJ2-7	ASSLGRNYEQY
TRBV7-9	TRBJ2-7	ASSDGPGGSYEQY
TRBV10-2	-	ASTSEDTEAF
TRBV7-2	TRBJ2-7	ASSLLAGGAVHEQY
TRBV10-3	TRBJ1-4	AISPGTLGEKLF
TRBV6-5	TRBJ2-7	ASSYGGTIYEQY
TRBV20-1	TRBJ2-7	SASPSGSYEQY
TRBV19	TRBJ1-1	ASTRRASETEAF
TRBV9	TRBJ1-3	ASSPHIDSGNTIY
TRBV2	TRBJ2-3	ASSLAAQGTQY
TRBV25-1	TRBJ1-2	ASSRTTGRIPGYT
TRBV2	TRBJ1-2	ASSTPGQTHYGYT
TRBV7-3	TRBJ1-5	ASRKTGQGYQPQH
TRBV5-1	TRBJ2-5	ASSASGEQETQY